The 19 T cell receptor beta chains presented below share a single source sample, sequenced in a study of blood T cell repertoires in COVID-19. Sequenced by immunoSEQ multiplex PCR; TCRdb stores in-frame clones only, minus some. The sample holds about 140,000 clones, under 80% seen once. Sequences were obtained from peripheral blood. All receptors derive from an elderly man with acute or convalescent COVID-19.

This CDR3 is CASSAGIQETQYF. CDR3 DNA sequence: TGTGCCAGCAGCGCGGGGATACAAGAGACCCAGTACTTC. The chain recombines TRBV7-3 with TRBJ2-5, with D perhaps TRBD2 (6 bases). Trimming cost V 5 bases and J 2 bases, with 9 bases left between them. The CDR3 length is 13 residues. Germline CDR1 and CDR2: SGHTA and FQGTGA. The full variable domain, its missing parts supplied by reference TRBV7-3 and TRBJ2-5, is GAGVSQTPSNKVTEKGKYVELRCDPISGHTALYWYRQSLGQGPEFLIYFQGTGAADDSGLPNDRFFAVRPEGSVSTLKIQRTERGDSAVYLCASSAGIQETQYFGPGTRLLVL.

The chain couples TRBV15 to TRBJ2-1, with a weak D call TRBD2 (5 bases). The V end was cut by 8 bases, the J end by 6 bases, with 20 bases between. This CDR3 has 15 amino acids. Germline V gene sequence: CDR1 LNHNV, CDR2 YYDKDF (reference sequence). The CDR3 nucleotides read TGTGCCACCCAAGCGGCGTATCCAGCCGCCAATGAGCAGTTCTTC. Translating it yields CATQAAYPAANEQFF.

The chain has TRBV5-4 and TRBJ2-7; 8 nucleotides line up with TRBD2. V dropped 3 bases and J dropped 6; count of bases not matched to a gene: 8. The CDR3 loop spans 14 amino acids. The germline CDR1 and CDR2 sequences are SGHNT and YYREEE (reference sequence). CDR3 region: CASSSPGLGAEQYF. The CDR3 DNA reads TGTGCCAGCAGCTCACCGGGACTAGGCGCCGAGCAGTACTTC.

This sequence joins TRBV6-2 or TRBV6-3 and TRBJ2-2; 10 nucleotides match TRBD2. Germline assignment: CDR1 MNHEY and CDR2 SVGEGT. V trimming: 4 bases; J trimming: 1 base; junction bases outside the gene matches: 3. The CDR3 spans 16 residues. As DNA, the CDR3 is TGTGCCAGCAGTTTAGCGGGGGGCAAGAACACCGGGGAGCTGTTTTTT. Translating it yields CASSLAGGKNTGELFF.

V gene TRBV12-3 or TRBV12-4 combines with J gene TRBJ2-4; the match to TRBD1 covers 7 bases. J gave up 5 bases and V 6 bases, and 4 bases lay outside the gene matches. The CDR3 covers 13 residues. The CDR3 sequence is CASSPDRQNIQYF. CDR3 coding DNA: TGTGCCAGCAGCCCGGACAGGCAAAACATTCAGTACTTC.

This clone was picked up one time. The identical CDR3 is also encoded by other nucleotide sequences in the sample. The rearrangement joins TRBV7-2 to TRBJ1-2; no clear D gene. Germline values: CDR1 SGHTA, CDR2 FQGNSA. The CDR3 consists of 12 residues. V lost 1 base, J lost 4 bases, and 4 bases lay in between. CDR3 coding DNA: TGTGCCAGCAGCTTAGTTAGCTATGGCTACACCTTC. Amino acid sequence: CASSLVSYGYTF.

The chain carries TRBV5-1 and TRBJ2-1; D gene uncertain. The CDR3 totals 13 residues. V was shortened by 0 bases and J by 5 bases, with 6 bases between the two germline ends. CDR1 SGHRS and CDR2 YFSETQ come from the germline V gene. The CDR3 loop reads CASSLDSNNEQFF. The CDR3 coding sequence is TGCGCCAGCAGCTTGGACAGTAACAATGAGCAGTTCTTC.

This clone was observed a handful of times. This chain links TRBV5-5 with TRBJ1-2; tentatively, D is TRBD1 (6 bases). Germline CDR1 and CDR2: SGHKS and YYEKEE (reference sequence). The CDR3 length is 15 residues. Trimming stripped 4 bases from V and 4 bases from J, with 17 bases between. In DNA, the CDR3 is TGTGCCAGCAGCCCCCTTGTACAGGACAGCTATGGCTACACCTTC. Amino acids: CASSPLVQDSYGYTF.

The gene calls are TRBV6-6 and TRBJ1-6; no firm D call. V was cut by 4 bases and J by 10 bases, with 5 bases left in between. Germline CDR1 reads MNHNY; CDR2 reads SVGAGI (reference sequence). The CDR3 extends over 11 amino acids. The CDR3: CASSFESPLHF. For the CDR3, the DNA is TGTGCCAGCAGTTTCGAGTCACCCCTCCACTTT.

This clone was detected only a few times. The genes are TRBV19 and TRBJ2-4; TRBD2 matches at 9 bases. The germline V gene encodes CDR1 LNHDA and CDR2 SQIVND (reference sequence). CDR3 length: 18 amino acids. The trim removed 4 bases at V and 1 base at J, leaving 11 bases unmatched. The CDR3 nucleotides read TGTGCCAGTAGTAAAGTGGCGGGGGGGCCTAGGGCCAAAAACATTCAGTACTTC. Protein sequence: CASSKVAGGPRAKNIQYF.

The chain combines TRBV12-3 or TRBV12-4 with TRBJ1-4; 8 nucleotides align to TRBD1. J gave up 8 bases and V 7 bases, and 6 bases lay outside the gene matches. This CDR3 spans 13 amino acids. CDR3 sequence reads: CASTDRGAEKLFF. The CDR3 DNA sequence: TGTGCCAGCACCGACAGGGGAGCGGAAAAACTGTTTTTT.

This chain links TRBV5-4 with TRBJ2-3; no firm D call. From germline, CDR1 is SGHNT and CDR2 YYREEE (reference sequence). Trimming removed 4 bases from V and 5 bases from J, with 11 bases in between. This CDR3 has 13 amino acids. The CDR3: CASSHRAKDTQYF. The CDR3 nucleotides are TGTGCCAGCAGCCATCGCGCAAAAGATACGCAGTATTTT.

The sample holds a few counts of this clone. This chain uses TRBV5-6 with TRBJ2-1, with D unclear. The CDR3 runs 14 residues. The germline V and J ends were trimmed by 3 bases and 7 bases, with 14 bases remaining between them. Germline loops: CDR1 SGHDT, CDR2 YYEEEE. The CDR3 sequence is CASSSLGFSNEQFF. The DNA for the CDR3 is TGTGCCAGCAGCTCCCTCGGGTTTTCGAATGAGCAGTTCTTC.

This chain links TRBV5-4 with TRBJ1-6, with 7 positions matching TRBD1. CDR1 is SGHNT and CDR2 is YYREEE in the germline V gene (reference sequence). Trimming cost V 0 bases and J 11 bases; bases outside gene matches: 8. The CDR3 sequence is 15 residues long. Here the CDR3 DNA reads TGTGCCAGCAGCTTGGCGGGAGGGGGCGCGGCACCCCTCCACTTT. As protein: CASSLAGGGAAPLHF.

The rearrangement links TRBV7-8 to TRBJ1-1; 9 nucleotides align to TRBD1. V dropped 6 bases and J dropped 1; count of bases not matched to a gene: 9. CDR3 size: 16 residues. Germline CDR1 SGHVS, CDR2 FQNEAQ. Written as DNA, the CDR3 is TGTGCCAGCAGTAACCGGGACAGGGTGGCGAACACTGAAGCTTTCTTT. Protein: CASSNRDRVANTEAFF.

The CDR3 spells CASSLGHLNYGYTF. In DNA, the CDR3 is TGTGCCAGCAGCTTAGGACATTTAAACTATGGCTACACCTTC. This chain connects TRBV7-9 to TRBJ1-2; D not certain. CDR3 size: 14 residues. The ends were cut back, 1 base at V and 2 bases at J, with 8 bases in the middle. The germline V gene encodes CDR1 SEHNR and CDR2 FQNEAQ (reference sequence).

The chain combines TRBV14 with TRBJ2-7; D is possibly TRBD1 (5 bases). The CDR3 totals 13 residues. V lost 1 base and J lost 4, with 8 bases in between. Germline loops: CDR1 SGHDN, CDR2 FVKESK. CDR3 in amino acids: CASSQGQGYEQYF. The CDR3 coding sequence is TGTGCCAGCAGCCAAGGCCAGGGATACGAGCAGTACTTC.

V gene TRBV2 combines with J gene TRBJ2-5; no reliable D call. Trimming pared 6 bases from V and 1 base from J, leaving 9 bases between. Looked up from germline, CDR1 is SNHLY and CDR2 is FYNNEI. This CDR3 contains 13 residues. CDR3 bases: TGTGCCAGCAGGCACTACTCCCAAGAGACCCAGTACTTC. Translated, it gives CASRHYSQETQYF.

This chain joins TRBV10-3 and TRBJ1-6; a weak D match, TRBD1 (5 bases). The CDR3 has 16 residues. With 1 base removed from V and 5 bases from J, the gap between germline ends came to 12 bases. In germline, CDR1 is ENHRY, CDR2 SYGVKD. The CDR3 region has the DNA TGTGCCATCAGTGAGTTCGCCAGGGCAGATAATTCACCCCTCCACTTT. As protein: CAISEFARADNSPLHF.